This T cell receptor beta chain was captured by sequencing in a study of blood T cell repertoires in COVID-19. Study-level information: Italy, Spain and the United States were the sources of the convalescent and acute COVID-19 samples. T cells, B-cell-depleted T cells, or PBMCs provided the cDNA or gDNA that served as material.

Looked up from germline, CDR1 is SNHLY and CDR2 is FYNNEI. Trimming took off 3 bases at V and 7 bases at J, with 13 bases between the two ends. The CDR3 runs to 15 residues. Assay used: immunoSEQ multiplex PCR; TCRdb lists only in-frame clones, some missing. The sample records approximately 340,000 clones, 80% to 90% being singletons. This clone has just a few counts. The TCR sequence derives from a man younger than 45 with COVID-19, enrolled during active disease. The chain uses TRBV2 and TRBJ1-6, with D hard to call. Sequences were obtained from peripheral blood. In nucleotides, the CDR3 is TGTGCCAGCAGTGACTTTTGGGGAGCCAATTCACCCCTCCACTTT. It codes for CASSDFWGANSPLHF.